A single sample is the source of the 32 T cell receptor beta chains below, sequenced in a study of T-cell reconstitution after alpha-beta-depleted transplantation in children. Unique molecular identifiers were built into the TCRbeta library. Using its own MiXCR run on the PCR reads, TCRdb lists one record per CDR3 protein. This table holds some 590,000 distinct CDR3 sequences, under 12% found once. The starting material was PBMCs from the stem cell graft donor, obtained from the stem cell graft. Receptors originate from a human donor who donated a stem cell graft to a child with acute myeloid leukemia.

Regarding this clonotype: This clone may be a read error of a much larger clone one base away. The chain has TRBV20-1 and TRBJ2-7; the match to TRBD2 covers 10 bases. The CDR3 runs to 16 residues. Germline assignment: CDR1 DFQATT and CDR2 SNEGSKA (reference sequence). Trimming took 0 bases from V and 3 from J; bases not matched to a gene: 8. This chain's CDR3 is CSARDQSGRAHYEQYF. DNA of the CDR3: TGCAGTGCTAGAGATCAAAGCGGGAGGGCCCACTACGAGCAGTACTTC.

This clonotype was seen ten or more times. The V and J genes are TRBV18 and TRBJ2-4; 7 bases match TRBD1. Per the germline V gene, CDR1 is KGHSH and CDR2 is LQKENI. The J segment lost 9 bases and the V segment lost 6 bases, leaving 11 bases of the junction unmatched. This CDR3 has 14 amino acids. CDR3: CASSPQRGQIIQYF. In nucleotides, the CDR3 is TGTGCCAGCTCCCCCCAGAGGGGGCAGATCATTCAGTACTTC.

The chain employs TRBV3-1 and TRBJ2-1, with a weak D call TRBD2 (6 bases). The CDR3 loop spans 16 amino acids. CDR1 is LGHDT and CDR2 is YNNKEL in the germline V gene (reference sequence). V was cut by 1 base and J by 1 base, with 11 bases left in between. CDR3 nucleotides: TGTGCCAGCAGCCAAGGCCTAGCGACTTCCTACAATGAGCAGTTCTTC. This sequence encodes CASSQGLATSYNEQFF.

A word on this clonotype: Germline and junction disagree at one end, which may indicate a read error. This chain joins TRBV5-6 and TRBJ1-3; D possibly corresponds to TRBD1 (6 bases). Per germline, CDR1 SGHDT and CDR2 YYEEEE. CDR3 length: 16 amino acids. CDR3 nucleotide sequence: TGTGCCAGCAGCCCCGTCCCAGGGGTCTCTGGAAACACCATAAATTTT. Amino acid sequence: CASSPVPGVSGNTINF.

V is TRBV29-1 and J is TRBJ1-5, with D maybe TRBD1 (6 bases). The CDR3 extends over 14 amino acids. The V end was cut by 7 bases, the J end by 1 base, with 14 bases between. The germline V gene has CDR1 SQVTM and CDR2 ANQGSEA. The CDR3 region is CSAGGAGSNQPQHF. DNA of the CDR3: TGCAGCGCCGGGGGGGCAGGGAGCAATCAGCCCCAGCATTTT.

This clonotype was observed a few times. V gene TRBV4-2 combines with J gene TRBJ2-1; the match to TRBD2 covers 7 bases. The ends lost 1 base at V and 6 bases at J; junction bases unmatched: 6. The CDR3 covers 15 residues. CDR1 LGHNA and CDR2 YNFKEQ come from the germline V gene. The CDR3 region is CASSQAAGVGNEQFF. CDR3 sequence (DNA): TGTGCCAGCAGCCAAGCTGCGGGAGTAGGCAATGAGCAGTTCTTC.

At least ten counts were recorded for this clonotype. This rearrangement joins TRBV7-9 to TRBJ1-1; maybe TRBD1 (5 bases). V was shortened by 2 bases and J by 7 bases, with 11 bases between the two germline ends. Per the germline V gene, CDR1 is SEHNR and CDR2 is FQNEAQ (reference sequence). The CDR3 has 13 residues. CDR3 coding DNA: TGTGCCAGCAGCTTACGAGGGGAGGGTGAAGCTTTCTTT. Its protein product is CASSLRGEGEAFF.

This clonotype was recorded many times. The chain links TRBV7-2 to TRBJ2-5; D may be TRBD2 (5 bases). The germline V gene has CDR1 SGHTA and CDR2 FQGNSA. V was trimmed by 5 bases and J by 5 bases, leaving 12 bases between them. The CDR3 totals 13 residues. CDR3 loop: CASSLRGRETQYF. In DNA, the CDR3 is TGTGCCAGCAGCCTTCGGGGTCGGGAGACCCAGTACTTC.

This clonotype has ten or more counts. The chain uses TRBV12-3 or TRBV12-4 and TRBJ2-2, with a weak D call TRBD1 (6 bases). The CDR3 totals 15 residues. V dropped 0 bases and J dropped 6 bases, with 11 bases sitting between them. As DNA, the CDR3 is TGTGCCAGCAGTTTAGCCACAGGGTCACCCGGGGAGCTGTTTTTT. This encodes CASSLATGSPGELFF.

This chain uses TRBV7-3 with TRBJ2-1; D not resolved. Germline V gene sequence: CDR1 SGHTA, CDR2 FQGTGA. The CDR3 has 15 amino acids. V lost 5 bases, J lost 2 bases, and 13 bases lay in between. CDR3 sequence reads: CASSQGPLAYNEQFF. The CDR3 region has the DNA TGTGCCAGCAGCCAAGGGCCCCTCGCCTACAATGAGCAGTTCTTC.

The rearrangement uses TRBV28 and TRBJ2-5; 9 bases fit TRBD2. Germline V gives CDR1 MDHEN, CDR2 SYDVKM. The CDR3 is 16 amino acids. The J segment lost 0 bases and the V segment lost 2 bases, leaving 4 bases of the junction unmatched. The chain's CDR3 is CASSLLAGTYQETQYF. For the CDR3, the DNA is TGTGCCAGCAGTTTACTAGCGGGGACGTACCAAGAGACCCAGTACTTC.

This clonotype was observed a handful of times. The chain uses TRBV28 and TRBJ2-2; 7 bases agree with TRBD1. Germline CDR1 is MDHEN and CDR2 is SYDVKM. The CDR3 has 16 amino acids. J gave up 5 bases and V 3 bases, and 9 bases lay outside the gene matches. In nucleotides, the CDR3 is TGTGCCAGCAGTTTCCGACAGGGTGGGGGAACCGGGGAGCTGTTTTTT. It is translated as CASSFRQGGGTGELFF.

This clonotype was seen at least ten times. V usage is TRBV9 and J usage is TRBJ2-2; the D is unclear. Trimming left V 0 bases short and J 6 bases short, with 9 bases between. The germline CDR1 and CDR2 sequences are SGDLS and YYNGEE. The CDR3 loop spans 14 amino acids. CDR3 in amino acids: CASSVGSRPGELFF. As DNA, the CDR3 is TGTGCCAGCAGCGTAGGCTCTCGCCCCGGGGAGCTGTTTTTT.

This clonotype was observed a few times. The J gene is TRBJ2-4, the V gene TRBV20-1, with 14 bases fitting TRBD2. Losses at the gene ends were 5 bases for V and 4 bases for J; bases not matched to a gene: 10. This CDR3 is built from 17 residues. Germline CDR1 reads DFQATT; CDR2 reads SNEGSKA (reference sequence). The CDR3 here is CSAPGTSGRVGKNIQYF. Here the CDR3 DNA reads TGCAGTGCTCCCGGGACTAGCGGGAGAGTGGGTAAAAACATTCAGTACTTC.

This clonotype was seen ten or more times. The V gene is TRBV9, the J gene TRBJ2-3, with 11 bases matching TRBD2. Germline V gives CDR1 SGDLS, CDR2 YYNGEE. V trimming: 0 bases; J trimming: 9 bases; junction bases outside the gene matches: 6. The CDR3 consists of 15 residues. CDR3 protein: CASSVDELAGDTQYF. As DNA, the CDR3 is TGTGCCAGCAGCGTAGATGAACTAGCGGGAGACACGCAGTATTTT.

The chain couples TRBV5-5 to TRBJ1-5; 8 nucleotides agree with TRBD1. The germline CDR1 and CDR2 sequences are SGHKS and YYEKEE (reference sequence). The CDR3 length is 14 residues. The V gene end was trimmed by 3 bases and the J gene end by 3 bases; junction bases not matched to a gene: 2. The CDR3 nucleotides are TGTGCCAGCAGCTGGGGACAGGACAATCAGCCCCAGCATTTT. Translation gives CASSWGQDNQPQHF.

V and J are TRBV6-5 and TRBJ2-1, with D possibly matching TRBD2 (5 bases). The V end lost 2 bases, the J end lost 10 bases, and 15 bases lay between the germline ends. The CDR3 totals 14 residues. The germline V gene encodes CDR1 MNHEY and CDR2 SVGAGI. CDR3 DNA: TGTGCCAGCAGTTACGTGGGAGAGAGAGTCGAGCAGTTCTTC. Its translation is CASSYVGERVEQFF.

This clonotype was recorded a few times. The V gene is TRBV20-1, the J gene TRBJ1-5; 9 bases map to TRBD1. Trimming cost V 5 bases and J 6 bases; bases outside gene matches: 8. The CDR3 length is 14 residues. Germline CDR1 DFQATT, CDR2 SNEGSKA (reference sequence). CDR3 in amino acids: CSAPDRGDGQPQHF. The CDR3 DNA follows: TGCAGTGCTCCCGACAGGGGGGACGGTCAGCCCCAGCATTTT.

This clonotype has more than one count but fewer than ten. The chain joins TRBV7-3 to TRBJ2-1, with D maybe TRBD1 (6 bases). V lost 9 bases, J lost 10 bases, and 19 bases lay in between. This CDR3 has 13 amino acids. CDR1 SGHTA and CDR2 FQGTGA come from the germline V gene. The CDR3 here is CASQGQPKGEQFF. CDR3 DNA: TGTGCCAGTCAGGGGCAGCCCAAGGGGGAGCAGTTCTTC.

The table lists this clonotype with a few counts. V gene TRBV20-1 combines with J gene TRBJ2-6; TRBD1 matches at 7 bases. J was trimmed by 5 bases and V by 3 bases; bases with no gene match: 7. From germline, CDR1 is DFQATT and CDR2 SNEGSKA (reference sequence). This CDR3 has 15 amino acids. CDR3 DNA: TGCAGTGCTAGGCTAGGACAGGTTAGGGCCAACGTCCTGACTTTC. This sequence encodes CSARLGQVRANVLTF.

This chain links TRBV10-3 with TRBJ2-6; D is unresolved. CDR3 length: 16 amino acids. Germline lookup yields CDR1 ENHRY and CDR2 SYGVKD. V was clipped by 5 bases and J by 2 bases, with 13 bases between them. This CDR3 reads CAISPSDSAGANVLTF. CDR3 DNA sequence: TGTGCCATCAGTCCTTCCGACTCAGCTGGGGCCAACGTCCTGACTTTC.

This chain joins TRBV7-3 and TRBJ2-7, with 9 bases lining up with TRBD1. V was pared by 5 bases and J by 6 bases, with 8 bases of the junction left unmatched. The CDR3 length is 14 residues. Germline-derived CDR1 and CDR2 are SGHTA and FQGTGA. CDR3 loop: CASSATGTGSEQYF. As DNA, the CDR3 is TGTGCCAGCAGCGCTACCGGGACAGGGAGCGAGCAGTACTTC.

The rearrangement joins TRBV29-1 to TRBJ1-1; a weak D match, TRBD1 (5 bases). Trimming shortened V by 4 bases and J by 4 bases, and 7 bases separated the two germline ends. Germline CDR1 SQVTM, CDR2 ANQGSEA. This CDR3 comprises 11 residues. DNA of the CDR3: TGCAGCGTTGTAAGGGGCACTGAAGCTTTCTTT. Translation gives CSVVRGTEAFF.

A few counts support this clonotype. The chain uses TRBV6-5 and TRBJ2-7; 10 bases are shared with TRBD2. CDR3 length equals 17 residues. Germline V gene sequence: CDR1 MNHEY, CDR2 SVGAGI. J lost 1 base, V lost 0 bases, and 6 bases had no gene match. The CDR3, as DNA: TGTGCCAGCAGTTACTCCCTTTGGACTAGCGGATCCTACGAGCAGTACTTC. This gives the protein CASSYSLWTSGSYEQYF.

The rearrangement links TRBV6-2 or TRBV6-3 to TRBJ2-1; 7 bases map to TRBD2. This CDR3 is built from 18 residues. Germline V CDR1 and CDR2: MNHEY, SVGEGT. V lost 0 bases to trimming and J lost 2 bases; unmatched junction nucleotides: 10. CDR3 sequence (DNA): TGTGCCAGCAGTTACTCGACGGGCGCGGGAGTTGCCTACAATGAGCAGTTCTTC. Translation gives CASSYSTGAGVAYNEQFF.

This sequence joins TRBV30 and TRBJ2-1; D unresolved. V was pared by 5 bases and J by 4 bases, with 6 bases between. Germline CDR1 and CDR2: GTSNPN and SVGIG (reference sequence). The CDR3 totals 11 residues. The CDR3, as DNA: TGTGCCTGGGAACAATACAATGAGCAGTTCTTC. Its protein is CAWEQYNEQFF.

This clonotype turned up a few times. The CDR3 DNA is TGTGCCAGCAGTCCGATATCCACAGGGGGCCCTAACTATGGCTACACCTTC. Translation gives CASSPISTGGPNYGYTF. The V gene is TRBV28, the J gene TRBJ1-2; 9 bases match TRBD1. Germline V gene data show CDR1 as MDHEN and CDR2 as SYDVKM. This CDR3 is 17 amino acids long. The ends lost 5 bases at V and 0 bases at J; junction bases unmatched: 10.

This clonotype was detected a few times. The rearrangement links TRBV28 to TRBJ1-6; 7 bases match TRBD1. V was pared by 5 bases and J by 10 bases, with 11 bases of the junction left unmatched. The CDR3 is 15 amino acids. Per germline, CDR1 MDHEN and CDR2 SYDVKM. The CDR3 DNA sequence: TGTGCCAGCAGTCCTCCAACAGGGGTAAGATCACCCCTCCACTTT. As protein: CASSPPTGVRSPLHF.

The chain is built from TRBV29-1 and TRBJ1-2; 7 bases are shared with TRBD1. This CDR3 region has 13 residues. Germline V gene sequence: CDR1 SQVTM, CDR2 ANQGSEA. With V trimmed by 1 base and J by 7 bases, 6 bases remained unmatched. The CDR3 reads CSVEGVRGLGYTF. The CDR3, as DNA: TGCAGCGTTGAAGGCGTGAGGGGGCTTGGCTACACCTTC.

This chain links TRBV29-1 with TRBJ2-3, with D perhaps assigned TRBD1 or TRBD2 (5 bases each). Germline V gene data show CDR1 as SQVTM and CDR2 as ANQGSEA. This CDR3 is 12 amino acids long. The V end lost 5 bases, the J end lost 4 bases, and 10 bases lay between the germline ends. CDR3 sequence: CSVTQGPDTQYF. CDR3 nucleotide sequence: TGCAGCGTTACCCAGGGACCAGATACGCAGTATTTT.

The chain combines TRBV12-3 or TRBV12-4 with TRBJ2-7; tentatively, D is TRBD1 (6 bases). The length of the CDR3 is 15 residues. Trimming shortened V by 6 bases and J by 1 base, and 16 bases separated the two germline ends. In nucleotides, the CDR3 is TGTGCCAGCAGCCGACAGGCAGGGTCATCCTACGAGCAGTACTTC. It yields the protein CASSRQAGSSYEQYF.

As to this clonotype: A much larger clonotype is one base distant, so this may be a read error. V usage is TRBV10-3 and J usage is TRBJ2-7; 10 positions match TRBD1. CDR1 and CDR2 (germline): ENHRY, SYGVKD. The CDR3 loop spans 14 amino acids. The CDR3 reads CAFSGDRGRNEQYF. The CDR3 nucleotides are TGTGCCTTCAGTGGGGACAGGGGAAGAAACGAGCAGTACTTC.